This TCR beta chain was captured in a study of T cells after yellow fever vaccination. Each CDR3 protein is one row after TCRdb ran MiXCR on the 5' RACE reads. The repertoire holds 150,000 to 200,000 distinct CDR3 sequences, 6.2% seen once, with 2.5% to 3.5% in the top ten. This clonotype appeared many times. This clonotype originated in a man aged 18 to 30 who received the YFV17D yellow fever vaccine. The source material was CD4+ T cells sorted from PBMCs, sampled on the day of the first yellow fever vaccination.

CDR3 sequence (DNA): TGCAGCGTTCGCGCACAAAGCACAGATACGCAGTATTTT. Translation gives CSVRAQSTDTQYF. The chain couples TRBV29-1 to TRBJ2-3; D is undetermined. The germline gives CDR1 SQVTM, CDR2 ANQGSEA. V was shortened by 5 bases and J by 0 bases, with 9 bases between the two germline ends. CDR3 size: 13 residues.